Below, 22 T cell receptor beta chains from the same sample are listed, as sequenced in a study of blood T cell repertoires in COVID-19. Here immunoSEQ multiplex PCR was the method, and the copy in TCRdb shows in-frame clones only, minus some. The sample yields about 250,000 clones, 65% to 85% seen once. Sequencing was done on a sample of peripheral blood. These receptors were obtained from a person aged 65 to 85 with COVID-19, enrolled during active disease.

V and J are TRBV9 and TRBJ2-5; 8 bases match TRBD1. In germline, CDR1 is SGDLS, CDR2 YYNGEE. This CDR3 is built from 15 residues. The V segment lost 3 bases and the J segment 4 bases; nucleotides outside the gene matches: 8. CDR3 sequence: CASSGGQGAGETQYF. The CDR3, as DNA: TGTGCCAGCAGCGGCGGGCAGGGGGCAGGAGAGACCCAGTACTTC.

V gene TRBV6-2 or TRBV6-3 combines with J gene TRBJ1-4; tentative D call: TRBD1 (6 bases). Per the germline V gene, CDR1 is MNHEY and CDR2 is SVGEGT. The CDR3 is 14 residues long. Deletions cut 6 bases from V and 4 bases from J, with 12 bases between. For the CDR3, the DNA is TGTGCCAGCAGCTCGACAGGCAATAATGAAAAACTGTTTTTT. Translated: CASSSTGNNEKLFF.

This clone was seen more than once but under ten times. The gene calls are TRBV29-1 and TRBJ1-2; 8 positions match TRBD1. The CDR3 consists of 14 residues. Germline-derived CDR1 and CDR2 are SQVTM and ANQGSEA. Trimming at V came to 4 bases and at J to 4 bases, leaving 8 bases not matched to a gene. The CDR3 DNA sequence: TGCAGCGTTGTGGGAAGGACAGGGACCTATGGCTACACCTTC. It is translated as CSVVGRTGTYGYTF.

The rearrangement joins TRBV6-5 to TRBJ2-1, with D hard to call. V lost 6 bases and J 5 bases, leaving 17 bases between the germline ends. The CDR3 runs 15 residues. The germline V gene encodes CDR1 MNHEY and CDR2 SVGAGI. The CDR3 DNA follows: TGTGCCAGCAGCCTCACCCGATTTTCTAACAATGAGCAGTTCTTC. It specifies CASSLTRFSNNEQFF.

The chain is built from TRBV29-1 and TRBJ2-7; D might be TRBD2 (7 bases). V was shortened by 4 bases and J by 7 bases, with 14 bases between the two germline ends. Germline values: CDR1 SQVTM, CDR2 ANQGSEA. The CDR3 length is 12 residues. The CDR3 reads CSVGRGAEEQYF. CDR3 coding DNA: TGCAGCGTTGGTCGGGGGGCGGAAGAGCAGTACTTC.

The chain uses TRBV28 and TRBJ2-7; 9 nucleotides line up with TRBD2. This CDR3 is 15 amino acids long. The ends lost 5 bases at V and 2 bases at J; junction bases unmatched: 7. The germline V gene has CDR1 MDHEN and CDR2 SYDVKM. The CDR3 region is CASSRGLAYTYEQYF. The CDR3, as DNA: TGTGCCAGCAGTCGAGGACTAGCGTATACCTACGAGCAGTACTTC.

The chain combines TRBV11-3 with TRBJ2-3; D is perhaps TRBD1 (6 bases). Trimming removed 5 bases from V and 6 bases from J, with 9 bases in between. The CDR3 totals 12 residues. CDR1 SGHNT and CDR2 YENEEA come from the germline V gene. As DNA, the CDR3 is TGTGCCAGCAGCACTCAGGGGGATACGCAGTATTTT. Translating gives CASSTQGDTQYF.

The gene calls are TRBV6-2 or TRBV6-3 and TRBJ1-6; 8 bases align to TRBD1. The CDR3 is 14 residues long. The trim removed 6 bases at V and 10 bases at J, leaving 8 bases unmatched. Germline V gives CDR1 MNHEY, CDR2 SVGEGT. The CDR3 sequence: CASSQTGDWSPLHF. CDR3 sequence (DNA): TGTGCCAGCAGCCAGACAGGGGATTGGTCACCCCTCCACTTT.

This chain uses TRBV11-3 with TRBJ2-2; the match to TRBD1 covers 8 bases. The junction had 10 bases not matched to a gene; V was cut back by 4 bases and J by 6 bases. Germline lookup yields CDR1 SGHNT and CDR2 YENEEA. The CDR3 covers 16 residues. This CDR3 reads CASSSSSGGYSGELFF. The CDR3 bases are TGTGCCAGCAGCTCATCTTCAGGGGGCTATTCCGGGGAGCTGTTTTTT.

The chain recombines TRBV5-1 with TRBJ2-1, with D tentatively TRBD1 (6 bases). The CDR3 spans 13 residues. V lost 3 bases, J lost 5 bases, and 9 bases lay in between. Germline CDR1 SGHRS, CDR2 YFSETQ. The CDR3 reads CASSSGQNNEQFF. The CDR3 bases are TGCGCCAGCAGCTCTGGACAGAACAATGAGCAGTTCTTC.

This clone was counted once. The chain employs TRBV3-1 (or the pseudogene TRBV3-2) and TRBJ2-3; the match to TRBD1 covers 7 bases. The germline V gene encodes CDR1 LGHDT and CDR2 YNNKEL (reference sequence). The V and J ends lost 3 bases and 1 base, in that order; junction bases with no gene match: 7. The CDR3 covers 16 residues. The CDR3 here is CASSQRQGTGTDTQYF. CDR3 nucleotide sequence: TGTGCCAGCAGCCAGAGACAGGGAACCGGCACAGATACGCAGTATTTT.

V and J are TRBV3-1 (or the pseudogene TRBV3-2) and TRBJ2-3; 7 bases are a match to TRBD2. Losses at the gene ends were 1 base for V and 4 bases for J; bases not matched to a gene: 2. The CDR3 spans 14 residues. The V gene's germline CDR1 is LGHDT and CDR2 YNNKEL (reference sequence). The CDR3 sequence is CASSQAGGSDTQYF. CDR3 DNA: TGTGCCAGCAGCCAAGCGGGGGGATCAGATACGCAGTATTTT.

CDR3 bases: TGTGCCAGCAGAACACAGGGGGCGGGGATAGCAACTAATGAAAAACTGTTTTTT. Encoded protein: CASRTQGAGIATNEKLFF. The chain has TRBV28 and TRBJ1-4; 9 bases are shared with TRBD1. In germline, CDR1 is MDHEN, CDR2 SYDVKM. The CDR3 extends over 18 amino acids. V lost 6 bases to trimming and J lost 0 bases; unmatched junction nucleotides: 11.

This clone was detected only a few times. V usage is TRBV3-1 (or the pseudogene TRBV3-2) and J usage is TRBJ1-6; D not resolved. Per the germline V gene, CDR1 is LGHDT and CDR2 is YNNKEL (reference sequence). There are 13 residues in the CDR3. V lost 1 base to trimming and J lost 10 bases, with 8 bases between them. The CDR3 loop reads CASSQVEGSPLHF. Written as DNA, the CDR3 is TGTGCCAGCAGCCAAGTCGAGGGCTCACCCCTCCACTTT.

The sample holds one count of this clone. J is TRBJ2-1 and V is TRBV11-2; 8 bases match TRBD2. CDR1 and CDR2 (germline): SGHAT, FQNNGV. With V trimmed by 5 bases and J by 4 bases, 7 bases remained unmatched. This CDR3 is 15 amino acids long. This CDR3 reads CASSGLAGPYNEQFF. The CDR3 bases are TGTGCCAGCAGCGGTTTAGCGGGACCGTACAATGAGCAGTTCTTC.

V usage is TRBV3-1 (or the pseudogene TRBV3-2) and J usage is TRBJ1-5; D not certain. Trimming left V 3 bases short and J 6 bases short, with 9 bases between. Germline CDR1 is LGHDT and CDR2 is YNNKEL (reference sequence). The CDR3 consists of 13 residues. CDR3 in DNA: TGTGCCAGCAGCCAGGGGAGGTTTCAGCCCCAGCATTTT. It specifies CASSQGRFQPQHF.

This clone was seen just once. The chain links TRBV5-4 to TRBJ2-3, with 9 bases fitting TRBD2. The germline V gene encodes CDR1 SGHNT and CDR2 YYREEE (reference sequence). The CDR3 totals 14 residues. The J segment lost 5 bases and the V segment lost 1 base, leaving 2 bases of the junction unmatched. The DNA of the CDR3 is TGTGCCAGCAGCTTGCGAGCGGGAGGAGATACGCAGTATTTT. Its translation is CASSLRAGGDTQYF.

The rearrangement joins TRBV27 to TRBJ2-2; 10 bases line up with TRBD2. J gave up 7 bases and V 5 bases, and 13 bases lay outside the gene matches. Germline V gene sequence: CDR1 MNHEY, CDR2 SMNVEV (reference sequence). The CDR3 totals 17 residues. The CDR3 bases are TGTGCCAGCAGTCAGTCAATAGCGGGGGGCTGGAACGGGGAGCTGTTTTTT. This gives the protein CASSQSIAGGWNGELFF.

The chain carries TRBV29-1 and TRBJ2-2; the match to TRBD2 covers 14 bases. Germline-derived CDR1 and CDR2 are SQVTM and ANQGSEA. The CDR3 runs to 16 residues. J gave up 3 bases and V 3 bases, and 3 bases lay outside the gene matches. The CDR3 coding sequence is TGCAGCGTTGAGACTAGCGGGGGGGCCTACACCGGGGAGCTGTTTTTT. It encodes CSVETSGGAYTGELFF.

The rearrangement links TRBV6-1 to TRBJ2-5; D is possibly TRBD1 (5 bases). The CDR3 is 15 residues long. CDR1 and CDR2 (germline): MNHNS, SASEGT. V lost 1 base to trimming and J lost 4 bases, with 13 bases between them. This CDR3 reads CASSEGIRAVETQYF. CDR3 nucleotide sequence: TGTGCCAGCAGTGAAGGCATCAGGGCCGTAGAGACCCAGTACTTC.

The chain combines TRBV5-6 with TRBJ2-4; 7 positions match TRBD2. The CDR3 extends over 18 amino acids. Germline loops: CDR1 SGHDT, CDR2 YYEEEE. V lost 3 bases and J lost 2; bases outside the gene matches: 14. CDR3 nucleotides: TGTGCCAGCAGCTCCAGCGGGACTGGGAGTCTCTCCAAAAACATTCAGTACTTC. Translating gives CASSSSGTGSLSKNIQYF.

The gene calls are TRBV5-1 and TRBJ1-3, with D possibly TRBD1 on 5 matching bases. CDR1 is SGHRS and CDR2 is YFSETQ in the germline V gene. The CDR3 runs to 15 residues. V dropped 4 bases and J dropped 2 bases, with 13 bases sitting between them. The CDR3 loop is CASSTTGKAGNTIYF. Written as DNA, the CDR3 is TGCGCCAGCAGCACAACAGGTAAAGCTGGAAACACCATATATTTT.